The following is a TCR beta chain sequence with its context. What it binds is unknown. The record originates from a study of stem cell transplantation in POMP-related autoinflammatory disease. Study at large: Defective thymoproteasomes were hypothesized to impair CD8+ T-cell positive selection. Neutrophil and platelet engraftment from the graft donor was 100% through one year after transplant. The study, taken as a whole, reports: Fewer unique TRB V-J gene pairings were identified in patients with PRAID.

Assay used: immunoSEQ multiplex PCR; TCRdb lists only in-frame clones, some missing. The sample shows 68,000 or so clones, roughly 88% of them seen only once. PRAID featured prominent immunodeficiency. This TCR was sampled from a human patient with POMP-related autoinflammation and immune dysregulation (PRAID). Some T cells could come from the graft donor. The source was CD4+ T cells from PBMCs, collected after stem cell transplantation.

The CDR3 reads CASGPGRHGFGYTF. CDR3 in DNA: TGTGCTAGTGGTCCCGGCCGCCATGGCTTTGGCTACACCTTC. This sequence joins TRBV12-5 and TRBJ1-2; D ambiguous. Germline CDR1 and CDR2: LGHNT and FRNRAP. CDR3 length: 14 amino acids. The ends were cut back, 5 bases at V and 7 bases at J, with 17 bases in the middle.